The 28 T cell receptor beta chains listed next were all sequenced from one sample in a study of T cell repertoires in cytomegalovirus infection. A single record per CDR3 protein comes from TCRdb applying MiXCR to the reads. The sample holds 170,000 or so distinct CDR3 sequences, approximately 17% seen once. The sample was CD8+ T cells from PBMCs. All receptors come from a human donor in good health (CMV status not recorded). Some clones in this sample may be carry-over from other donors' samples.

This rearrangement joins TRBV7-2 to TRBJ1-4; possibly TRBD1 for D (5 bases). Germline-derived CDR1 and CDR2 are SGHTA and FQGNSA. Trimming shortened V by 6 bases and J by 10 bases, and 9 bases separated the two germline ends. The CDR3 covers 11 residues. The CDR3 nucleotides are TGTGCCAGCAGAGGGGAGCGAAAACTGTTTTTT. Its translation is CASRGERKLFF.

V gene TRBV12-3 or TRBV12-4 combines with J gene TRBJ2-3; D may be TRBD2 (5 bases). Trimming stripped 2 bases from V and 1 base from J, with 16 bases between. The length of the CDR3 is 17 residues. The CDR3 DNA follows: TGTGCCAGCAGTTTAAAGTTCCGGGGAGAAGGCACAGATACGCAGTATTTT. Amino acids: CASSLKFRGEGTDTQYF.

The V and J genes are TRBV7-9 and TRBJ1-2; perhaps TRBD1 as D (6 bases). The length of the CDR3 is 16 residues. CDR1 SEHNR and CDR2 FQNEAQ come from the germline V gene (reference sequence). V lost 1 base and J 2 bases, leaving 14 bases between the germline ends. CDR3 DNA: TGTGCCAGCAGCTTAGGAGGAAGGGGGGCGAACTATGGCTACACCTTC. It codes for CASSLGGRGANYGYTF.

This clonotype was seen only a few times. The chain couples TRBV29-1 to TRBJ2-7, with D perhaps matching TRBD2 (6 bases). V was clipped by 1 base and J by 0 bases, with 13 bases between them. The CDR3 consists of 15 residues. Per germline, CDR1 SQVTM and CDR2 ANQGSEA. The CDR3 bases are TGCAGCGTTGAAGGCGGGGAACTAAGCTCCTACGAGCAGTACTTC. As protein: CSVEGGELSSYEQYF.

The rearrangement joins TRBV28 to TRBJ2-1; 10 bases fit TRBD1. Unmatched junction bases numbered 9, after V lost 3 bases and J lost 4 bases. CDR3 size: 17 residues. The germline gives CDR1 MDHEN, CDR2 SYDVKM. CDR3 sequence reads: CASSFIGGTGDYNEQFF. DNA for the CDR3: TGTGCCAGCAGTTTTATTGGTGGGACAGGGGATTACAATGAGCAGTTCTTC.

The chain is built from TRBV12-3 or TRBV12-4 and TRBJ2-2; possibly TRBD1 or TRBD2 for D (6 bases each). This CDR3 spans 16 amino acids. The V end was cut by 6 bases, the J end by 0 bases, with 14 bases between. The CDR3 loop reads CASSSLGGPNTGELFF. The CDR3, as DNA: TGTGCCAGCAGCTCCTTGGGGGGCCCGAACACCGGGGAGCTGTTTTTT.

This clonotype was counted between two and nine times. This chain joins TRBV7-2 and TRBJ2-7; TRBD1 agrees at 11 bases. Germline assignment: CDR1 SGHTA and CDR2 FQGNSA. This CDR3 region has 15 residues. V trimming: 3 bases; J trimming: 3 bases; junction bases outside the gene matches: 4. CDR3 amino acids: CASSFTGTGGYEQYF. CDR3 in DNA: TGTGCCAGCAGCTTCACCGGGACAGGGGGCTACGAGCAGTACTTC.

This chain connects TRBV28 to TRBJ2-3; TRBD2 matches 11 bases. The CDR3 length is 16 residues. V lost 7 bases and J lost 1; bases outside the gene matches: 7. In germline, CDR1 is MDHEN, CDR2 SYDVKM. CDR3 in amino acids: CASTLTSGVGTDTQYF. The DNA of the CDR3 is TGTGCCAGCACCCTGACTAGCGGGGTAGGCACAGATACGCAGTATTTT.

This clonotype was recorded a few times. The rearrangement joins TRBV6-5 to TRBJ1-5; 9 nucleotides align to TRBD1. Germline V gives CDR1 MNHEY, CDR2 SVGAGI. J lost 9 bases, V lost 1 base, and 7 bases had no gene match. This CDR3 comprises 15 residues. In nucleotides, the CDR3 is TGTGCCAGCAGTTACTACCGGGACAGGGAGTCGCCCCAGCATTTT. Amino acids: CASSYYRDRESPQHF.

This clonotype was detected only a few times. V is TRBV12-3 or TRBV12-4 and J is TRBJ2-1; no firm D call. Deletions cut 5 bases from V and 4 bases from J, with 15 bases between. The CDR3 has 15 residues. The CDR3 nucleotides are TGTGCCAGCAGTATGGTCGGGCGCGAGTACAATGAGCAGTTCTTC. Its translation is CASSMVGREYNEQFF.

This clonotype was detected a few times. This chain connects TRBV7-9 to TRBJ1-5, with 8 bases that match TRBD1. CDR1 is SEHNR and CDR2 is FQNEAQ in the germline V gene (reference sequence). CDR3 length: 16 amino acids. V gave up 0 bases and J gave up 4 bases; unmatched junction bases: 5. CDR3 sequence (DNA): TGTGCCAGCAGCTTAGCCGGACAGGGCTCTAATCAGCCCCAGCATTTT. This encodes CASSLAGQGSNQPQHF. The variable domain in full, completed from reference TRBV7-9 and TRBJ1-5, reads DTGVSQNPRHKITKRGQNVTFRCDPISEHNRLYWYRQTLGQGPEFLTYFQNEAQLEKSRLLSDRFSAERPKGSFSTLEIQRTEQGDSAMYLCASSLAGQGSNQPQHFGDGTRLSIL.

The rearrangement uses TRBV7-2 and TRBJ1-4, with D tentatively TRBD1 (5 bases). Germline V gene lookup returns CDR1 SGHTA and CDR2 FQGNSA. The length of the CDR3 is 16 residues. Trimming took 1 base from V and 6 from J, leaving 15 bases between them. CDR3 coding DNA: TGTGCCAGCAGCTTAGGGCTCGGCCAGGGTCATGAAAAACTGTTTTTT. As protein: CASSLGLGQGHEKLFF.

V and J are TRBV7-7 and TRBJ2-2; 11 bases align to TRBD2. The CDR3 has 17 residues. Germline CDR1 reads SSHAT; CDR2 reads FNYEAQ (reference sequence). J lost 3 bases, V lost 3 bases, and 6 bases had no gene match. CDR3: CASSLFSGGAHTGELFF. CDR3 sequence (DNA): TGTGCCAGCAGCTTGTTTAGCGGGGGGGCACACACCGGGGAGCTGTTTTTT.

This clonotype was observed a few times. The gene calls are TRBV4-1 and TRBJ2-1; the D gene could be TRBD1 or TRBD2 (5 bases each). The CDR3 is 15 amino acids. The ends were cut back, 4 bases at V and 1 base at J, with 11 bases in the middle. Germline V gene sequence: CDR1 MGHRA, CDR2 YSYEKL. The CDR3 reads CASSPLGRSYNEQFF. CDR3 DNA: TGCGCCAGCAGCCCTTTGGGACGGTCCTACAATGAGCAGTTCTTC.

The J gene is TRBJ1-1, the V gene TRBV4-1; D gene ambiguous. Germline V gives CDR1 MGHRA, CDR2 YSYEKL. The CDR3 runs to 13 residues. The ends were cut back, 4 bases at V and 3 bases at J, with 9 bases in the middle. CDR3 nucleotides: TGCGCCAGCAGCCCGGACGCATACACTGAAGCTTTCTTT. Translation: CASSPDAYTEAFF.

In its sample, this clonotype was seen a few times. The chain joins TRBV19 to TRBJ1-2, with D possibly TRBD1 on 5 matching bases. Germline V gene lookup returns CDR1 LNHDA and CDR2 SQIVND (reference sequence). The length of the CDR3 is 19 residues. V gave up 1 base and J gave up 2 bases, with 23 bases separating them. CDR3 DNA: TGTGCCAGTAGTATAGCCCCTCGGAGGGACGGGTGGAGGAACTATGGCTACACCTTC. It yields the protein CASSIAPRRDGWRNYGYTF.

The J gene is TRBJ1-2, the V gene TRBV6-2 or TRBV6-3; maybe TRBD1 (6 bases). The CDR3 covers 13 residues. Germline CDR1 is MNHEY and CDR2 is SVGEGT. Trimming cost V 6 bases and J 5 bases, with 13 bases left between them. The CDR3, as DNA: TGTGCCAGCAGGGAGGACAGAATTTATGGCTACACCTTC. Its translation: CASREDRIYGYTF.

V gene TRBV10-3 combines with J gene TRBJ2-7, with D perhaps matching TRBD1 (6 bases). This CDR3 contains 14 residues. Germline-derived CDR1 and CDR2 are ENHRY and SYGVKD. Deletions cut 7 bases from V and 0 bases from J, with 13 bases between. The CDR3 here is CAIKLAGDSYEQYF. For the CDR3, the DNA is TGTGCCATCAAGCTGGCAGGGGACTCCTACGAGCAGTACTTC.

The chain has TRBV4-1 and TRBJ1-4; D ambiguous. The CDR3 has 15 residues. Germline loops: CDR1 MGHRA, CDR2 YSYEKL. V was shortened by 1 base and J by 1 base, with 7 bases between the two germline ends. This CDR3 reads CASSQATGTNEKLFF. CDR3 nucleotides: TGCGCCAGCAGCCAAGCTACCGGAACTAATGAAAAACTGTTTTTT.

The V call is TRBV12-3 or TRBV12-4, the J call TRBJ2-2; 10 nucleotides align to TRBD2. V lost 11 bases to trimming and J lost 6 bases; unmatched junction nucleotides: 6. This CDR3 comprises 13 residues. CDR3 sequence: CAGHGTSAGELFF. The CDR3 DNA reads TGTGCCGGCCACGGGACTAGCGCCGGGGAGCTGTTTTTT.

In this sample, this clonotype turned up many times. DNA of the CDR3: TGTGCCAGCAGCCTAGGGGCCCTAGCGGGGGTTCGGTACGAGCAGTACTTC. Its translation: CASSLGALAGVRYEQYF. This chain connects TRBV7-2 to TRBJ2-7, with 10 nucleotides matching TRBD2. Trimming took 5 bases from V and 4 from J; bases not matched to a gene: 14. The CDR3 sequence is 17 residues long. Germline CDR1 reads SGHTA; CDR2 reads FQGNSA.

The CDR3 sequence: CASSPGWLSTEAFF. CDR3 nucleotides: TGTGCCAGCAGTCCCGGGTGGTTAAGCACTGAAGCTTTCTTT. The V and J genes are TRBV6-5 and TRBJ1-1; D not resolved. V was clipped by 5 bases and J by 4 bases, with 14 bases between them. The CDR3 covers 14 residues. The germline gives CDR1 MNHEY, CDR2 SVGAGI.

This clonotype turned up a few times. The rearrangement joins TRBV25-1 to TRBJ2-5; 8 bases map to TRBD1. V lost 4 bases, J lost 5 bases, and 33 bases stayed unmatched. Germline V lookup: CDR1 MGHDK, CDR2 SYGVNS. There are 23 residues in the CDR3. In DNA form, the CDR3 reads TGTGCCAGCAGTGGCTTTAACCTCCGCCTTTTGGGAACAGGGGGAAAGGTTTTGGAGACCCAGTACTTC. This encodes CASSGFNLRLLGTGGKVLETQYF.

This chain links TRBV7-6 with TRBJ2-1; 9 bases are shared with TRBD2. V lost 1 base to trimming and J lost 4 bases; unmatched junction nucleotides: 5. Germline V CDR1 and CDR2: SGHVS, FNYEAQ. The CDR3 is 16 residues long. CDR3 sequence reads: CASSLEAGGEYNEQFF. In nucleotides, the CDR3 is TGTGCCAGCAGCTTAGAGGCGGGGGGGGAGTACAATGAGCAGTTCTTC. Complete variable domain (other parts from reference TRBV7-6 and TRBJ2-1): GAGVSQSPRYKVTKRGQDVALRCDPISGHVSLYWYRQALGQGPEFLTYFNYEAQQDKSGLPNDRFSAERPEGSISTLTIQRTEQRDSAMYRCASSLEAGGEYNEQFFGPGTRLTVL.

Only a few counts were recorded for this clonotype. The chain combines TRBV9 with TRBJ2-2; no firm D call. Germline CDR1 SGDLS, CDR2 YYNGEE. With 0 bases removed from V and 3 bases from J, the gap between germline ends came to 3 bases. CDR3 size: 13 residues. CDR3 loop: CASSVEDTGELFF. Written as DNA, the CDR3 is TGTGCCAGCAGCGTAGAGGACACCGGGGAGCTGTTTTTT. Full variable domain (rest looked up from reference TRBV9 and TRBJ2-2): DSGVTQTPKHLITATGQRVTLRCSPRSGDLSVYWYQQSLDQGLQFLIQYYNGEERAKGNILERFSAQQFPDLHSELNLSSLELGDSALYFCASSVEDTGELFFGEGSRLTVL.

In this sample, this clonotype turned up a few times. CDR3 loop: CSAPGDTMNTEAFF. The CDR3 DNA reads as TGCAGTGCCCCAGGGGACACAATGAACACTGAAGCTTTCTTT. The V and J genes are TRBV20-1 and TRBJ1-1; a weak D match, TRBD1 (6 bases). V gave up 6 bases and J gave up 0 bases, with 14 bases separating them. Germline V gene sequence: CDR1 DFQATT, CDR2 SNEGSKA (reference sequence). The CDR3 is made up of 14 amino acids.

This clonotype was found a few times. This chain joins TRBV7-9 and TRBJ2-2; 14 nucleotides line up with TRBD2. The V segment lost 6 bases and the J segment 5 bases; nucleotides outside the gene matches: 5. The CDR3 has 16 amino acids. Germline V gene lookup returns CDR1 SEHNR and CDR2 FQNEAQ (reference sequence). The CDR3 DNA is TGTGCCAGCAGTTCGGGACTAGCGGGGGAAACCGGGGAGCTGTTTTTT. It yields the protein CASSSGLAGETGELFF.

This clonotype has only a few counts. The V and J genes are TRBV7-2 and TRBJ2-3, with 9 bases that match TRBD1. Germline V gene sequence: CDR1 SGHTA, CDR2 FQGNSA. The CDR3 is 14 residues long. J gave up 15 bases and V 5 bases, and 15 bases lay outside the gene matches. CDR3 region: CASSVAGTGPSTYF. The CDR3, as DNA: TGTGCCAGCAGCGTCGCTGGGACAGGGCCCTCAACTTATTTT.